Listed here are 8 T cell receptor beta chains from one sample, sequenced in a study of cytomegalovirus exposure and HLA in healthy donors. PCR amplification relied on 60 Vbeta primers (plus 13 Jbeta primers). This table comes from immunoSEQ multiplex PCR, and its TCRdb copy is limited to in-frame clones, with some not included. The data show some 130,000 clones, with 77% seen just once and 2% to 2.5% held by the top ten. The sample comprised PBMCs. The receptors derive from a man aged 25 to 40 in good health and CMV-seronegative.

The genes are TRBV9 and TRBJ1-4, with no clear D. The ends were cut back, 0 bases at V and 7 bases at J, with 7 bases in the middle. Germline CDR1 is SGDLS and CDR2 is YYNGEE. The length of the CDR3 is 13 residues. The CDR3 is CASSVEGGEKLFF. As DNA, the CDR3 is TGTGCCAGCAGCGTAGAAGGCGGTGAAAAACTGTTTTTT.

The rearrangement links TRBV25-1 to TRBJ1-1; the D gene is possibly TRBD1 (6 bases). This CDR3 is built from 15 residues. Trimming removed 5 bases at V and 6 bases at J, with 19 bases between. Germline V gives CDR1 MGHDK, CDR2 SYGVNS. CDR3 in amino acids: CASSKPGGARSEAFF. CDR3 in DNA: TGTGCCAGCAGTAAACCTGGGGGGGCGAGGTCTGAAGCTTTCTTT.

The chain employs TRBV6-6 and TRBJ2-3; 10 nucleotides align to TRBD2. The CDR3 consists of 16 residues. V lost 6 bases, J lost 6 bases, and 12 bases stayed unmatched. Germline loops: CDR1 MNHNY, CDR2 SVGAGI (reference sequence). CDR3 DNA sequence: TGTGCCAGCAGGTTCCCCAGCGGGAGGGCAGAGGATACGCAGTATTTT. Its protein product is CASRFPSGRAEDTQYF.

The table lists this clone with a few counts. The CDR3 region is CASRRGELAGDPNTGELFF. DNA for the CDR3: TGTGCCAGCCGCAGAGGGGAGCTAGCGGGAGACCCTAACACCGGGGAGCTGTTTTTT. The gene calls are TRBV13 and TRBJ2-2; TRBD2 aligns across 10 bases. The junction had 17 bases not matched to a gene; V was cut back by 8 bases and J by 2 bases. Looked up from germline, CDR1 is PRHDT and CDR2 is FYEKMQ (reference sequence). This CDR3 contains 19 residues.

V and J are TRBV2 and TRBJ2-4, with D perhaps matching TRBD2 (6 bases). V was trimmed by 7 bases and J by 1 base, leaving 20 bases between them. Germline V gene data show CDR1 as SNHLY and CDR2 as FYNNEI. The CDR3 has 17 amino acids. Here the CDR3 DNA reads TGTGCCAGCATTACGTCGGCGGGAAAGGAGGCCAAAAACATTCAGTACTTC. It encodes CASITSAGKEAKNIQYF.

This clone was observed a handful of times. The V gene is TRBV30, the J gene TRBJ2-2; maybe TRBD1 (7 bases). Germline V CDR1 and CDR2: GTSNPN, SVGIG (reference sequence). The CDR3 loop spans 15 amino acids. V dropped 4 bases and J dropped 4 bases, with 16 bases sitting between them. The CDR3, as DNA: TGTGCCTGGAAGAGGGGGGACAGTCGCACCGGGGAGCTGTTTTTT. It translates to CAWKRGDSRTGELFF. The full variable domain, its missing parts supplied by reference TRBV30 and TRBJ2-2, is SQTIHQWPATLVQPVGSPLSLECTVEGTSNPNLYWYRQAAGRGLQLLFYSVGIGQISSEVPQNLSASRPQDRQFILSSKKLLLSDSGFYLCAWKRGDSRTGELFFGEGSRLTVL.

This clone was recorded only once. The V call is TRBV7-9, the J call TRBJ2-6; D not resolved. This CDR3 contains 15 residues. The V and J ends lost 7 bases and 0 bases respectively, with 10 bases between them. Germline lookup yields CDR1 SEHNR and CDR2 FQNEAQ (reference sequence). The CDR3 DNA follows: TGTGCCAGCAACGCTTGGAGCTCTGGGGCCAACGTCCTGACTTTC. Protein sequence: CASNAWSSGANVLTF.

This chain links TRBV5-1 with TRBJ1-2; weak D call: TRBD1 (5 bases). The ends were cut back, 4 bases at V and 4 bases at J, with 11 bases in the middle. There are 13 residues in the CDR3. Germline CDR1 reads SGHRS; CDR2 reads YFSETQ. The CDR3: CASSLQDRYGYTF. In DNA form, the CDR3 reads TGCGCCAGCAGCCTACAGGACCGCTATGGCTACACCTTC.